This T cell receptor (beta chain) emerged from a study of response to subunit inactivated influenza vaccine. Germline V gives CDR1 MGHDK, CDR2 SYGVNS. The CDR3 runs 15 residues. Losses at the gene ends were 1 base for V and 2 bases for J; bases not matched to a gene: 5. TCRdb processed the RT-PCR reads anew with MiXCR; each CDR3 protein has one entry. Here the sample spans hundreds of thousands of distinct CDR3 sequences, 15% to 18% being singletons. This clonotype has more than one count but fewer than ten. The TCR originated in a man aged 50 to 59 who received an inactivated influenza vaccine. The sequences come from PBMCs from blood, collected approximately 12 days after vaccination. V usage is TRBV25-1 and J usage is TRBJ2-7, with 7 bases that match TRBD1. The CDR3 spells CASSESLTGPYEQYF. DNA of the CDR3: TGTGCCAGCAGTGAATCCTTGACAGGGCCCTACGAGCAGTACTTC.